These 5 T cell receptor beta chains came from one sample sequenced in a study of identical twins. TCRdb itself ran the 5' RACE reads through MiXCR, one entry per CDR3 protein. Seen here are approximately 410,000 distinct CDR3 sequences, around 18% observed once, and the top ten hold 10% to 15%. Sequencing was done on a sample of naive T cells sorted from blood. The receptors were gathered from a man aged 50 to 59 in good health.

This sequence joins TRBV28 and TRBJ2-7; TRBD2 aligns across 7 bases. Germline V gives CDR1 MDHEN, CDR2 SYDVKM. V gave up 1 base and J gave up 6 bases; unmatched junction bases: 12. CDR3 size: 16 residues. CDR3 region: CASSLYAFGGEVEQYF. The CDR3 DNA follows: TGTGCCAGCAGTTTATACGCCTTTGGGGGGGAGGTCGAGCAGTACTTC.

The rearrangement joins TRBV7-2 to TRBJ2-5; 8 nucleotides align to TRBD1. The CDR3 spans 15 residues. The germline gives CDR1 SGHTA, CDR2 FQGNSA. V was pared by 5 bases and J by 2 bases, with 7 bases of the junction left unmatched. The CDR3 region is CASSKDRGRQETQYF. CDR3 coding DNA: TGTGCCAGCAGCAAAGACAGGGGTCGGCAAGAGACCCAGTACTTC.

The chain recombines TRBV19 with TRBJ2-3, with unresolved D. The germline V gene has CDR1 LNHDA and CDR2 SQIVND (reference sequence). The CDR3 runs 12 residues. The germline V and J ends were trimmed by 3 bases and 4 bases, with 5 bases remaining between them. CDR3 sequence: CASSMPPDTQYF. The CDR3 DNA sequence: TGTGCCAGTAGTATGCCCCCAGATACGCAGTATTTT.

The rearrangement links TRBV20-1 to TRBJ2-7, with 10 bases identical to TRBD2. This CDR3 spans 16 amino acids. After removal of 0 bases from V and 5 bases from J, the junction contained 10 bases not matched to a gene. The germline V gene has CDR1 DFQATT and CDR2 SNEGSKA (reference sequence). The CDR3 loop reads CSARDRIAGGRNEQYF. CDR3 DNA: TGCAGTGCTAGAGATCGGATAGCGGGAGGCCGTAACGAGCAGTACTTC.

CDR3 loop: CATSDSGMETQYF. CDR3 coding DNA: TGTGCCACCAGTGATTCGGGAATGGAGACCCAGTACTTC. J is TRBJ2-5 and V is TRBV24-1, with D tentatively TRBD2 (5 bases). The ends were cut back, 2 bases at V and 5 bases at J, with 8 bases in the middle. From germline, CDR1 is KGHDR and CDR2 SFDVKD. There are 13 residues in the CDR3.